In this sample, the clone carrying this T cell receptor beta chain turned up a few times. This specimen belongs to a study of blood T cell repertoires in COVID-19. Study in general: Sources were T cells, B-cell-depleted T cells, or PBMCs; the material itself was cDNA or gDNA.

The CDR3 consists of 15 residues. V dropped 1 base and J dropped 5 bases, with 12 bases sitting between them. Germline CDR1 reads SEHNR; CDR2 reads FQNEAQ (reference sequence). The assay was immunoSEQ multiplex PCR, and TCRdb's table has in-frame clones only and misses some. The data show fewer than 150,000 clones, with around 78% seen just once and roughly a tenth held by the top ten. The material sequenced was peripheral blood. The clonotype comes from a human donor in a cohort sampled during active COVID-19. The chain couples TRBV7-9 to TRBJ2-1; tentative D call: TRBD2 (5 bases). Here the CDR3 DNA reads TGTGCCAGCAGCTTAGAGCCGGGGATTAACAATGAGCAGTTCTTC. Protein sequence: CASSLEPGINNEQFF.